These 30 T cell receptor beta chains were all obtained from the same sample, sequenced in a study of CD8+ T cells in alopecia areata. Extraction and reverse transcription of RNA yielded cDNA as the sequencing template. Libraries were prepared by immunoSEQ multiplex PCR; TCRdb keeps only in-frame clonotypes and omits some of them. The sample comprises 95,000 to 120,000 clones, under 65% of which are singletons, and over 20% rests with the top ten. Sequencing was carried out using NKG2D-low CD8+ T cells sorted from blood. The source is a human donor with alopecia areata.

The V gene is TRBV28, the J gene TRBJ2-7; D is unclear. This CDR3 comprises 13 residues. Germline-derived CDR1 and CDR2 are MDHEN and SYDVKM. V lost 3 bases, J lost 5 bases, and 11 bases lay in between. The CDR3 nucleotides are TGTGCCAGCAGTTTTGGGGTGGAAAACGAGCAGTACTTC. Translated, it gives CASSFGVENEQYF.

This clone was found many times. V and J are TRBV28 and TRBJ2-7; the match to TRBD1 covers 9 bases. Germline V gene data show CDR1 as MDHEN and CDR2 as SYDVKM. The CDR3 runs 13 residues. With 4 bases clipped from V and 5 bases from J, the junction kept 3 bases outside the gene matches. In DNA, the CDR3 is TGTGCCAGCAGTTCAGGGACAGGGAACGAGCAGTACTTC. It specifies CASSSGTGNEQYF.

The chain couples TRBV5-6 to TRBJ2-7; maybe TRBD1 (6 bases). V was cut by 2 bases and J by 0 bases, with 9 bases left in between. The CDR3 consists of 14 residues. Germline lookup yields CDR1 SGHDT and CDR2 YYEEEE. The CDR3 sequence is CASSFGQNSYEQYF. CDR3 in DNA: TGTGCCAGCAGCTTCGGACAGAACTCCTACGAGCAGTACTTC.

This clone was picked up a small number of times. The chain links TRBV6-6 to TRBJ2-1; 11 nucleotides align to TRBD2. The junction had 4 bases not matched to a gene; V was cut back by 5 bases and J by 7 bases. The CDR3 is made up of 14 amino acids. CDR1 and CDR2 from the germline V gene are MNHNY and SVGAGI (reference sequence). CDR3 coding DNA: TGTGCCAGCAGTGTACTAGCGGGGGTTAATGAGCAGTTCTTC. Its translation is CASSVLAGVNEQFF.

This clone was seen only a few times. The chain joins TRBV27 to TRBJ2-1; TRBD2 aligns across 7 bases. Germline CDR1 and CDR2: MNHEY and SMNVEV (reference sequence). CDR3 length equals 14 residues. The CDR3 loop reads CAVSREMIANEQFF. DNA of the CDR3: TGTGCTGTCTCGCGGGAGATGATTGCGAATGAGCAGTTCTTC.

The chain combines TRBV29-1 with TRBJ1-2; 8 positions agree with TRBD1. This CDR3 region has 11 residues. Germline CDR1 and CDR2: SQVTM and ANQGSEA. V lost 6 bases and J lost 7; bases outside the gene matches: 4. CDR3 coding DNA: TGCAGCGTGGGGGACAGGTTTGGCTACACCTTC. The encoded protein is CSVGDRFGYTF.

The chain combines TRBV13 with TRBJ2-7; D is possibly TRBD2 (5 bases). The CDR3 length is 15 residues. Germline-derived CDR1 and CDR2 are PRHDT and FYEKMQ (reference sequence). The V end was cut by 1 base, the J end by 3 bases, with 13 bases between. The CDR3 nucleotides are TGTGCCAGCAGCTTAGTGGAGGTTGACCTCTACGAGCAGTACTTC. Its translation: CASSLVEVDLYEQYF.

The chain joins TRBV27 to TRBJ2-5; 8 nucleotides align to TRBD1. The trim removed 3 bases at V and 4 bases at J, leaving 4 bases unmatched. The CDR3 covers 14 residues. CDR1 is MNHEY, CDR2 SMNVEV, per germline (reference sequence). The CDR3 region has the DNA TGTGCCAGCAGTTTCAGGGGGCGGGGAGAGACCCAGTACTTC. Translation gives CASSFRGRGETQYF.

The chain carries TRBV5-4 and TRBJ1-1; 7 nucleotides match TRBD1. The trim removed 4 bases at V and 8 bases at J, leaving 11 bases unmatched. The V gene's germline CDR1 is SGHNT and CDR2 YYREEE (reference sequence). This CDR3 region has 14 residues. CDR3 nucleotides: TGTGCCAGCAGCCGACCCGACAGGGACGGGGAAGCTTTCTTT. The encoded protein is CASSRPDRDGEAFF.

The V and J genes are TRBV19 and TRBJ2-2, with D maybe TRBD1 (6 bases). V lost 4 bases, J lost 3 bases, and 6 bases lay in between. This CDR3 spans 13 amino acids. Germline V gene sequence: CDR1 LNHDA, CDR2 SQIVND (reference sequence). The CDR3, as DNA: TGTGCCAGTAGTACAGGGGACACCGGGGAGCTGTTTTTT. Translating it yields CASSTGDTGELFF.

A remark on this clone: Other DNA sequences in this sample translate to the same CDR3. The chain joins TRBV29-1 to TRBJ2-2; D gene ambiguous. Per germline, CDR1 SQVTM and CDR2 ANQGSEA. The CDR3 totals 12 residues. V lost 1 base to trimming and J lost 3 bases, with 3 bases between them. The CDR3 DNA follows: TGCAGCGTTGAAGTAGACACCGGGGAGCTGTTTTTT. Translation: CSVEVDTGELFF.

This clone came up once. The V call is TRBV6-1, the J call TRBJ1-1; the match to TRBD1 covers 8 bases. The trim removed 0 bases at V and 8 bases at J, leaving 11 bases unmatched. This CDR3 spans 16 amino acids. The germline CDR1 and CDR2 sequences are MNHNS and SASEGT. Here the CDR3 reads CASSEAVDRVSLEAFF. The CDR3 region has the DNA TGTGCCAGCAGTGAAGCTGTGGACAGGGTCAGCTTGGAAGCTTTCTTT.

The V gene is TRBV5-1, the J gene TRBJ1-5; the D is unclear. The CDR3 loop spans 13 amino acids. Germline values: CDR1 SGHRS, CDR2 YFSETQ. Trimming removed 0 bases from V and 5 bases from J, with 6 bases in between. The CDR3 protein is CASSLASDQPQHF. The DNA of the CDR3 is TGCGCCAGCAGCTTGGCTTCCGATCAGCCCCAGCATTTT.

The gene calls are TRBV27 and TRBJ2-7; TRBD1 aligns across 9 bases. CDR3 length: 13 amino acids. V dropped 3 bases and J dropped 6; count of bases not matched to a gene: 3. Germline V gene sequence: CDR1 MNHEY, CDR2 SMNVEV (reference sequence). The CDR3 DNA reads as TGTGCCAGCAGTTTCCGACAGGGGGGCGAGCAGTACTTC. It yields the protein CASSFRQGGEQYF.

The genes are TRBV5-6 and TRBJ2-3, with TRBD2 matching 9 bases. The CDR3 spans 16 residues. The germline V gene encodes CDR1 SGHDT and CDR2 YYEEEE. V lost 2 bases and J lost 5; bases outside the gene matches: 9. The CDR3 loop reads CASSFGAGGPGDTQYF. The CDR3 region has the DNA TGTGCCAGCAGCTTTGGAGCGGGAGGTCCCGGAGATACGCAGTATTTT. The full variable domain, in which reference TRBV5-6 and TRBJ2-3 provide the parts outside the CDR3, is DAGVTQSPTHLIKTRGQQVTLRCSPKSGHDTVSWYQQALGQGPQFIFQYYEEEERQRGNFPDRFSGHQFPNYSSELNVNALLLGDSALYLCASSFGAGGPGDTQYFGPGTRLTVL.

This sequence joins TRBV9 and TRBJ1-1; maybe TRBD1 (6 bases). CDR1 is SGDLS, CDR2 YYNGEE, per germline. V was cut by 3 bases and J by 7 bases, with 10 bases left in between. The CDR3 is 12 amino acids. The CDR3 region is CASSAGTNEAFF. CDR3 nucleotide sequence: TGTGCCAGCAGCGCCGGGACAAATGAAGCTTTCTTT.

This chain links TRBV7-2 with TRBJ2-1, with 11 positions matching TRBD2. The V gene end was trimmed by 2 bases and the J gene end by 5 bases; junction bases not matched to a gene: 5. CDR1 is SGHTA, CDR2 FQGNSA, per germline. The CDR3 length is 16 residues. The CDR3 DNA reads TGTGCCAGCAGCTTACTTGGACTAGCGGGTCACAATGAGCAGTTCTTC. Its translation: CASSLLGLAGHNEQFF.

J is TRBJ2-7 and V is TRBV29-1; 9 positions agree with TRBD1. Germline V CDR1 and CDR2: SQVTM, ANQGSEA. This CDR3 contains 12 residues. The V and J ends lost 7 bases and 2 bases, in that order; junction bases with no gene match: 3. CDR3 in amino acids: CSGGTGTYEQYF. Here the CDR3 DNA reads TGCAGCGGGGGGACAGGGACCTACGAGCAGTACTTC.

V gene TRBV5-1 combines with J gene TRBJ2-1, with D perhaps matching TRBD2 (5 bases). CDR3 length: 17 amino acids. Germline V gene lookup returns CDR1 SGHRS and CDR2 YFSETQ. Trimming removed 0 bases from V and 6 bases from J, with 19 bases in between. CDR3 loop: CASSLGPGGLSVNEQFF. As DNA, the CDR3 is TGCGCCAGCAGCTTGGGGCCAGGCGGGTTAAGCGTCAATGAGCAGTTCTTC.

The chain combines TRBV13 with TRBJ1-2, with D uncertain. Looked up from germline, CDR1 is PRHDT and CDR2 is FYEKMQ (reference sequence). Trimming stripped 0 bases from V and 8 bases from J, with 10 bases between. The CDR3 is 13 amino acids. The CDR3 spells CASSLGRLEGYTF. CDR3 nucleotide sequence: TGTGCCAGCAGCTTAGGCCGTCTGGAGGGCTACACCTTC.

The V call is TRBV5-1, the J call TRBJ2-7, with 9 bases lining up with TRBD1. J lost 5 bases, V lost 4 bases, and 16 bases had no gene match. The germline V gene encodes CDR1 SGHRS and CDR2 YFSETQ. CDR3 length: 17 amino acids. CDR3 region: CASSQGQGPPRAHEQYF. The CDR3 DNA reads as TGCGCCAGCAGCCAGGGACAGGGTCCTCCTAGGGCCCACGAGCAGTACTTC.

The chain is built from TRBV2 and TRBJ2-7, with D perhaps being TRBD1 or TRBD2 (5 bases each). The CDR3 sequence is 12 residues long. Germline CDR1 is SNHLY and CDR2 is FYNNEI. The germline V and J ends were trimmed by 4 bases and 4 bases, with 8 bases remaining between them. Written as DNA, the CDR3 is TGTGCCAGCAGTGCGGGGCTTTACGAGCAGTACTTC. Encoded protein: CASSAGLYEQYF.

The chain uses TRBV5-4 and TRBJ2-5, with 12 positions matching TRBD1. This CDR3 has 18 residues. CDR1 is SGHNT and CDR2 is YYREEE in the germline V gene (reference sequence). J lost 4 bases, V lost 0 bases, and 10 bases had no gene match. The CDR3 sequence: CASSLGGTGGAGLETQYF. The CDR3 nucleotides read TGTGCCAGCAGCTTGGGGGGGACAGGGGGCGCTGGTTTAGAGACCCAGTACTTC.

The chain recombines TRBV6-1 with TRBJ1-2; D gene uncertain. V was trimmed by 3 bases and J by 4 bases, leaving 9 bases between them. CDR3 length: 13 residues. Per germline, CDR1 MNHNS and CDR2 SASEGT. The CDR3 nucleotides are TGTGCCAGCAGTGAGACTTCTCTCTATGGCTACACCTTC. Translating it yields CASSETSLYGYTF.

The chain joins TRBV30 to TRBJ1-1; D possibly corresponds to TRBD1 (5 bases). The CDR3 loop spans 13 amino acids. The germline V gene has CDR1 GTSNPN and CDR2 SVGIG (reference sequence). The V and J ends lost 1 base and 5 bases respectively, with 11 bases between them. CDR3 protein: CAWSDHGGTEAFF. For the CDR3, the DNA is TGTGCCTGGAGTGATCACGGGGGAACTGAAGCTTTCTTT.

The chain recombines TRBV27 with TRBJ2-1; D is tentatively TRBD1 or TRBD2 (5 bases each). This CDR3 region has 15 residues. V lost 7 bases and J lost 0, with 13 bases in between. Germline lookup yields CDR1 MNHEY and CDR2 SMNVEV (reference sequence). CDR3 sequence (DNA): TGTGCCAGCACCCGAGGGGCCCCCTCCTACAATGAGCAGTTCTTC. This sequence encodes CASTRGAPSYNEQFF.

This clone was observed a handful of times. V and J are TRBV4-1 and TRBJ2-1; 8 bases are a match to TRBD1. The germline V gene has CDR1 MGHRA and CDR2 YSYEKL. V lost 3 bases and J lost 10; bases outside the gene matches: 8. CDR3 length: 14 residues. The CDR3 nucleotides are TGCGCCAGCAGCCAGTCTGGAACAGGGGGAGAGCAGTTCTTC. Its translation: CASSQSGTGGEQFF.

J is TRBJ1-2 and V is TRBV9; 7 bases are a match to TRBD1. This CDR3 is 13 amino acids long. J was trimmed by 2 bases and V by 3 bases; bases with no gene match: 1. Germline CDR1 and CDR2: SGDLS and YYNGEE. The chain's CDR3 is CASSEQGNYGYTF. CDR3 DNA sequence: TGTGCCAGCAGCGAACAGGGGAACTATGGCTACACCTTC.

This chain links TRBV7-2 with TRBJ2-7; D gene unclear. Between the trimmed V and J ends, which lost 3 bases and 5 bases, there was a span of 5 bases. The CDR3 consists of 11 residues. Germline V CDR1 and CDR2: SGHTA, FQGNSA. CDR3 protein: CASSLPHEQYF. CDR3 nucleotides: TGTGCCAGCAGCTTGCCCCACGAGCAGTACTTC.

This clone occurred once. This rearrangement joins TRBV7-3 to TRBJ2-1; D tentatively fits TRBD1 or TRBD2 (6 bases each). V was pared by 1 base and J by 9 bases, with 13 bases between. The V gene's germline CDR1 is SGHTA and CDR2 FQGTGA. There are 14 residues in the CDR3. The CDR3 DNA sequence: TGTGCCAGCAGCTTAAGGAGGGGGGCAGCTGAGCAGTTCTTC. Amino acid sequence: CASSLRRGAAEQFF.